The 30 T cell receptor beta chains in this list originate from one sample, sequenced in a study of post-analysis software for immune sequencing data. Broader study findings: Among four or five TRBV segments more frequent in patients than controls were TRBV5-6, TRBV5-1 and TRBV20-1.

The antigens for these receptors are not known. Unique molecular identifiers were built into the TCR beta cDNA libraries. TCRdb passed the PCR reads through MiXCR, listing each CDR3 protein once. This sample has a few hundred thousand distinct CDR3 sequences; 30% to 45% occur once, and the top ten carry 13%. Sequencing input: blood. The receptors shown here come from a girl aged 10 to 17 with multiple sclerosis.

J is TRBJ2-7 and V is TRBV9; perhaps TRBD2 as D (6 bases). The ends were cut back, 3 bases at V and 6 bases at J, with 10 bases in the middle. In germline, CDR1 is SGDLS, CDR2 YYNGEE. The CDR3 length is 12 residues. This CDR3 reads CASSGLGGEQYF. The DNA of the CDR3 is TGTGCCAGCAGCGGGTTGGGGGGCGAGCAGTACTTC.

This chain connects TRBV20-1 to TRBJ2-3, with 9 bases identical to TRBD1. The CDR3 has 14 residues. J lost 5 bases, V lost 1 base, and 4 bases had no gene match. Germline V lookup: CDR1 DFQATT, CDR2 SNEGSKA (reference sequence). The CDR3 DNA follows: TGCAGTGCTAGAGTGACAGGGGGTAAAGATACGCAGTATTTT. Amino acids: CSARVTGGKDTQYF.

The V call is TRBV10-3, the J call TRBJ2-1; D possibly corresponds to TRBD1 (6 bases). Germline CDR1 and CDR2: ENHRY and SYGVKD. Trimming took 3 bases from V and 12 from J, leaving 18 bases between them. This CDR3 comprises 14 residues. CDR3: CAISEIQDQGGQFF. In DNA, the CDR3 is TGTGCCATCAGTGAAATCCAGGATCAAGGGGGGCAGTTCTTC.

This chain links TRBV7-9 with TRBJ2-3, with D perhaps assigned TRBD1 or TRBD2 (6 bases each). Looked up from germline, CDR1 is SEHNR and CDR2 is FQNEAQ (reference sequence). With 5 bases removed from V and 2 bases from J, the gap between germline ends came to 20 bases. The CDR3 runs 17 residues. The chain's CDR3 is CASSPIIGGGPTDTQYF. CDR3 DNA: TGTGCCAGCAGCCCCATTATAGGAGGGGGGCCCACAGATACGCAGTATTTT.

The chain is built from TRBV27 and TRBJ2-1; no firm D call. With 2 bases removed from V and 0 bases from J, the gap between germline ends came to 8 bases. The CDR3 is 15 residues long. Germline V gives CDR1 MNHEY, CDR2 SMNVEV (reference sequence). CDR3 protein: CASSLIGSSYNEQFF. In nucleotides, the CDR3 is TGTGCCAGCAGTTTAATAGGAAGCTCCTACAATGAGCAGTTCTTC.

As concerns this clonotype: A junction end diverges from the germline sequence, so it may reflect a read error. The V call is TRBV2, the J call TRBJ1-4; D not certain. The CDR3 has 11 residues. Germline values: CDR1 SNHLY, CDR2 FYNNEI. Here the CDR3 reads CASCENEKLFF. In DNA, the CDR3 is TGTGCCAGCTGTGAGAATGAAAAACTGTTTTTT.

This clonotype has only a few counts. The V and J genes are TRBV6-5 and TRBJ2-1; D may correspond to TRBD1 or TRBD2 (5 bases each). Trimming cost V 2 bases and J 4 bases, with 18 bases left between them. The CDR3 has 17 amino acids. Germline CDR1 MNHEY, CDR2 SVGAGI. The CDR3 protein is CASSYRMFTGQYNEQFF. The CDR3 nucleotides read TGTGCCAGCAGTTACCGGATGTTTACGGGGCAATACAATGAGCAGTTCTTC.

The chain employs TRBV20-1 and TRBJ2-5; D is undetermined. The V gene lost 0 bases and the J gene lost 0 bases, with 8 bases spanning the gap. Germline-derived CDR1 and CDR2 are DFQATT and SNEGSKA (reference sequence). This CDR3 is 14 amino acids long. CDR3 protein: CSARDRFYQETQYF. Here the CDR3 DNA reads TGCAGTGCTAGAGATCGGTTTTACCAAGAGACCCAGTACTTC.

CDR3: CASSYLGTLFGGYTF. The CDR3 nucleotides are TGTGCCAGCAGTTACCTCGGGACACTCTTCGGTGGCTACACCTTC. The rearrangement links TRBV6-2 or TRBV6-3 to TRBJ1-2, with D perhaps TRBD1 (6 bases). V gave up 2 bases and J gave up 7 bases, with 17 bases separating them. This CDR3 is built from 15 residues. The germline CDR1 and CDR2 sequences are MNHEY and SVGEGT.

In this sample, this clonotype turned up a few times. This rearrangement joins TRBV5-8 to TRBJ2-7; D assignment may be TRBD1 or TRBD2 (6 bases each). This CDR3 spans 16 amino acids. Trimming cost V 2 bases and J 3 bases, with 18 bases left between them. Germline V gene sequence: CDR1 SGHTS, CDR2 YDEGEE. This CDR3 is CASSLAYGGTIYEQYF. The DNA for the CDR3 is TGTGCCAGCAGCTTAGCTTACGGAGGGACAATCTACGAGCAGTACTTC.

This clonotype was found many times. The chain links TRBV12-3 or TRBV12-4 to TRBJ1-5, with D unclear. The CDR3 spans 13 residues. V dropped 1 base and J dropped 1 base, with 2 bases sitting between them. Here the CDR3 DNA reads TGTGCCAGCAGTTTAGAGAGCAATCAGCCCCAGCATTTT. This encodes CASSLESNQPQHF.

Only a few counts were recorded for this clonotype. The chain carries TRBV7-2 and TRBJ1-2, with D perhaps matching TRBD1 (6 bases). CDR3 length: 14 amino acids. Germline loops: CDR1 SGHTA, CDR2 FQGNSA. Trimming left V 5 bases short and J 2 bases short, with 12 bases between. The CDR3 sequence is CASSPTGQNYGYTF. In DNA, the CDR3 is TGTGCCAGCAGCCCGACTGGACAGAACTATGGCTACACCTTC.

V and J are TRBV30 and TRBJ2-1; 15 bases agree with TRBD2. Losses at the gene ends were 1 base for V and 6 bases for J; bases not matched to a gene: 4. The V gene's germline CDR1 is GTSNPN and CDR2 SVGIG (reference sequence). CDR3 length: 16 amino acids. Here the CDR3 DNA reads TGTGCCTGGAGTGCGGGACTAGCGGGGGGCCTCAATGAGCAGTTCTTC. Translation gives CAWSAGLAGGLNEQFF.

This clonotype was seen a handful of times. The chain combines TRBV20-1 with TRBJ2-3, with D perhaps matching TRBD2 (6 bases). CDR1 DFQATT and CDR2 SNEGSKA come from the germline V gene (reference sequence). The CDR3 runs 15 residues. V dropped 1 base and J dropped 1 base, with 12 bases sitting between them. CDR3 sequence: CSARAAGRRTDTQYF. The CDR3 coding sequence is TGCAGTGCTAGAGCCGCGGGGCGGCGCACAGATACGCAGTATTTT.

The chain recombines TRBV29-1 with TRBJ2-7; no firm D call. CDR1 and CDR2 (germline): SQVTM, ANQGSEA. Trimming stripped 6 bases from V and 2 bases from J, with 11 bases between. This CDR3 region has 12 residues. The CDR3, as DNA: TGCAGCGTCGAGAATAGAGCCTACGAGCAGTACTTC. Encoded protein: CSVENRAYEQYF.

In this sample, this clonotype turned up a few times. The chain links TRBV4-3 to TRBJ2-7, with TRBD2 matching 7 bases. The CDR3 totals 15 residues. From germline, CDR1 is LGHNA and CDR2 YSLEER. V shed 0 bases and J 4 bases; nucleotides not matched to a gene: 6. CDR3 DNA: TGCGCCAGCAGCCAAGACAGCCTAGCGGTTTACGAGCAGTACTTC. This encodes CASSQDSLAVYEQYF.

The chain employs TRBV12-3 or TRBV12-4 and TRBJ2-6, with TRBD1 matching over 8 bases. The CDR3 extends over 17 amino acids. The V segment lost 6 bases and the J segment 0 bases; nucleotides outside the gene matches: 7. The DNA of the CDR3 is TGTGCCAGCAGCCTAGGACAGGGCCTCTCTGGGGCCAACGTCCTGACTTTC. Its translation is CASSLGQGLSGANVLTF.

The V call is TRBV30, the J call TRBJ2-5; D may correspond to TRBD1 or TRBD2 (5 bases each). Germline CDR1 and CDR2: GTSNPN and SVGIG (reference sequence). V lost 0 bases to trimming and J lost 5 bases, with 16 bases between them. The CDR3 loop spans 15 amino acids. CDR3: CAWSVPGRDVETQYF. As DNA, the CDR3 is TGTGCCTGGAGTGTACCCGGCAGGGACGTGGAGACCCAGTACTTC.

The chain combines TRBV12-3 or TRBV12-4 with TRBJ1-5; D is uncertain. This CDR3 is built from 15 residues. Trimming left V 3 bases short and J 3 bases short, with 12 bases between. The CDR3 here is CASSLSYGLNQPQHF. The CDR3 coding sequence is TGTGCCAGCAGTTTGTCGTACGGACTCAATCAGCCCCAGCATTTT.

This clonotype was seen only a few times. The rearrangement uses TRBV15 and TRBJ2-3, with D hard to call. The CDR3 is made up of 17 amino acids. V lost 0 bases, J lost 7 bases, and 20 bases lay in between. CDR1 is LNHNV, CDR2 YYDKDF, per germline (reference sequence). The CDR3 DNA sequence: TGTGCCACCAGCAGAGATCTCCTTGGACCCAGCATGAATACGCAGTATTTT. Its translation is CATSRDLLGPSMNTQYF.

Only a few counts were recorded for this clonotype. This chain uses TRBV7-9 with TRBJ2-3; D is uncertain. V was clipped by 2 bases and J by 2 bases, with 8 bases between them. The CDR3 has 14 residues. Germline V gene lookup returns CDR1 SEHNR and CDR2 FQNEAQ (reference sequence). This chain's CDR3 is CASSLSGDTDTQYF. As DNA, the CDR3 is TGTGCCAGCAGCTTATCAGGTGACACAGATACGCAGTATTTT.

The CDR3 region is CASSLESGTGESEAFF. DNA for the CDR3: TGCGCCAGCAGCCTAGAATCCGGGACAGGGGAATCTGAAGCTTTCTTT. The gene calls are TRBV4-3 and TRBJ1-1; 10 bases are a match to TRBD1. Germline lookup yields CDR1 LGHNA and CDR2 YSLEER. There are 16 residues in the CDR3. V lost 4 bases to trimming and J lost 6 bases; unmatched junction nucleotides: 11.

The genes are TRBV20-1 and TRBJ2-7; TRBD1 matches at 7 bases. CDR3 size: 15 residues. Germline V lookup: CDR1 DFQATT, CDR2 SNEGSKA (reference sequence). V shed 2 bases and J 0 bases; nucleotides not matched to a gene: 7. CDR3 residues: CSARSDRATSYEQYF. The CDR3 nucleotides read TGCAGTGCTAGATCAGACAGGGCCACCTCCTACGAGCAGTACTTC.

This chain joins TRBV6-5 and TRBJ2-3; TRBD2 aligns across 7 bases. Germline V gives CDR1 MNHEY, CDR2 SVGAGI. J was trimmed by 4 bases and V by 2 bases; bases with no gene match: 3. The CDR3 runs to 14 residues. The CDR3 nucleotides are TGTGCCAGCAGTTACGAGGGAGGGGCAGATACGCAGTATTTT. This encodes CASSYEGGADTQYF.

The V call is TRBV12-3 or TRBV12-4, the J call TRBJ1-5, with 10 bases that match TRBD1. The CDR3 is 15 residues long. V lost 5 bases, J lost 6 bases, and 7 bases stayed unmatched. CDR3 sequence reads: CASSPRDRGSQPQHF. Written as DNA, the CDR3 is TGTGCCAGCAGTCCCCGGGACAGGGGTAGTCAGCCCCAGCATTTT.

The chain has TRBV11-2 and TRBJ1-1; TRBD1 matches 9 bases. V was pared by 4 bases and J by 3 bases, with 6 bases of the junction left unmatched. The CDR3 has 15 amino acids. Germline V CDR1 and CDR2: SGHAT, FQNNGV. The DNA of the CDR3 is TGTGCCAGCAGCTCGTTGACAGGGGGTGACACTGAAGCTTTCTTT. It translates to CASSSLTGGDTEAFF. The full variable domain, completed using reference TRBV11-2 and TRBJ1-1, is EAGVAQSPRYKIIEKRQSVAFWCNPISGHATLYWYQQILGQGPKLLIQFQNNGVVDDSQLPKDRFSAERLKGVDSTLKIQPAKLEDSAVYLCASSSLTGGDTEAFFGQGTRLTVV.

This clonotype was counted only a few times. V usage is TRBV29-1 and J usage is TRBJ2-6; 9 bases are a match to TRBD1. The CDR3 spans 16 residues. In germline, CDR1 is SQVTM, CDR2 ANQGSEA. The V segment lost 7 bases and the J segment 2 bases; nucleotides outside the gene matches: 9. The CDR3 here is CSARTGANTGANVLTF. The DNA for the CDR3 is TGCAGCGCTCGGACAGGGGCCAATACTGGGGCCAACGTCCTGACTTTC. Based on the CDR3 plus reference TRBV29-1 and TRBJ2-6, the full variable domain is SAVISQKPSRDICQRGTSLTIQCQVDSQVTMMFWYRQQPGQSLTLIATANQGSEATYESGFVIDKFPISRPNLTFSTLTVSNMSPEDSSIYLCSARTGANTGANVLTFGAGSRLTVL.

This clonotype was counted between two and nine times. The chain carries TRBV6-2 or TRBV6-3 and TRBJ2-1; D not resolved. This CDR3 has 13 residues. V was cut by 0 bases and J by 3 bases, with 3 bases left in between. Per germline, CDR1 MNHEY and CDR2 SVGEGT. The CDR3 spells CASSYSDYNEQFF. In DNA, the CDR3 is TGTGCCAGCAGTTACTCGGACTACAATGAGCAGTTCTTC.

A few counts support this clonotype. A much more abundant neighbour one base away suggests this may be a read error. The V call is TRBV2, the J call TRBJ2-7; TRBD1 agrees at 10 bases. The CDR3 is 13 amino acids. V gave up 6 bases and J gave up 12 bases; unmatched junction bases: 11. Germline V gives CDR1 SNHLY, CDR2 FYNNEI. The CDR3 is CASSRDRGETRYF. CDR3 nucleotide sequence: TGTGCCAGCAGCCGGGACAGGGGCGAGACCCGGTACTTC.

This chain's CDR3 is CASSSSRGANYGYTF. DNA for the CDR3: TGTGCCAGCAGTTCCTCACGGGGGGCTAACTATGGCTACACCTTC. This chain joins TRBV27 and TRBJ1-2, with D perhaps matching TRBD1 (5 bases). CDR1 MNHEY and CDR2 SMNVEV come from the germline V gene (reference sequence). With 4 bases removed from V and 0 bases from J, the gap between germline ends came to 12 bases. CDR3 length equals 15 residues.